The clone carrying this T cell receptor (beta chain) came up a few times. Germline V gene sequence: CDR1 WSHSY, CDR2 SAAADI. This CDR3 comprises 14 residues. The V and J ends lost 7 bases and 3 bases respectively, with 16 bases between them. A single record per CDR3 protein comes from TCRdb applying MiXCR to the RT-PCR reads. The sample carries about 700,000 distinct CDR3 sequences, 12% to 15% recorded once. Sample: memory CD4+ T cells from blood. This receptor was taken from a female donor in good health, serving as a healthy control. V and J are TRBV10-2 and TRBJ2-7; TRBD1 is a possible D gene (5 bases). DNA of the CDR3: TGCGCCAGCACAGGGTCCGCTGTAGGCTACGAGCAGTACTTC. Amino acid sequence: CASTGSAVGYEQYF.